This T cell receptor beta chain came from a study of siplizumab effects on memory and regulatory T cells. Repertoires were generated with immunoSEQ multiplex PCR, while TCRdb's copy carries only in-frame clones and drops some. The sample has around 97,000 clones, around 94% seen once. Overall study findings and caveats: Mapping to unstimulated subsets was achieved for only a minor fraction of alloreactive clones.

A word on this clone: Its antigen is unidentified.

Trimming removed 3 bases from V and 1 base from J, with 16 bases in between. This CDR3 spans 17 amino acids. Germline V gene lookup returns CDR1 MDHEN and CDR2 SYDVKM. This receptor was obtained from a human donor in good health. The rearrangement joins TRBV28 to TRBJ1-5; D perhaps matches TRBD1 (6 bases). The sequencing input was non-Treg CD4+ T cells sorted from blood. The CDR3 loop is CASSFLGGARSNQPQHF. The CDR3 bases are TGTGCCAGCAGTTTTTTGGGGGGGGCGAGGAGCAATCAGCCCCAGCATTTT.